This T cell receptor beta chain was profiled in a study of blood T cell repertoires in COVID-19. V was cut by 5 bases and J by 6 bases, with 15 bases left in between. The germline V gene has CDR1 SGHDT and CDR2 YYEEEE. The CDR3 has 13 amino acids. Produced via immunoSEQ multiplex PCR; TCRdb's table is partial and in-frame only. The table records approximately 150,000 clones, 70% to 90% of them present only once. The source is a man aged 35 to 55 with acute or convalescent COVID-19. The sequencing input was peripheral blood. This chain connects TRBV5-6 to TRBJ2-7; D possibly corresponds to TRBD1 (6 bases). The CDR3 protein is CASSFGTLGEQYF. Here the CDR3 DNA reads TGTGCCAGCAGTTTCGGGACACTCGGCGAGCAGTACTTC.